Detailed here is one T cell receptor beta chain. This specimen comes from a study of blood T cell repertoires in COVID-19. Study-level background: Some COVID-19 samples were acute and others convalescent; all came from the United States, Italy and Spain. The cDNA or gDNA used as material had been derived from T cells, B-cell-depleted T cells, or PBMCs.

The CDR3 is 13 amino acids. V lost 8 bases and J 5 bases, leaving 14 bases between the germline ends. Germline V gene sequence: CDR1 MNHEY, CDR2 SVGAGI. Authors' processing steps: Cell counts per sample came from amplifying reference gene primers. Repertoires were generated with immunoSEQ multiplex PCR, while TCRdb's copy carries only in-frame clones and drops some. D and trimming come from the DNA, and the V and J calls and clone size come from that table. The data contain around 200,000 clones, 65% to 85% of them seen just once; the ten biggest clones take up around 8.7%. The TCR comes from a woman aged 45 to 65 with acute or convalescent COVID-19. The chain recombines TRBV6-5 with TRBJ2-3, with a tentative D call TRBD2 (5 bases). What was sequenced was peripheral blood. The DNA of the CDR3 is TGTGCCAGCCGTAAGGGAGAGATAGATACGCAGTATTTT. Amino acid sequence: CASRKGEIDTQYF.